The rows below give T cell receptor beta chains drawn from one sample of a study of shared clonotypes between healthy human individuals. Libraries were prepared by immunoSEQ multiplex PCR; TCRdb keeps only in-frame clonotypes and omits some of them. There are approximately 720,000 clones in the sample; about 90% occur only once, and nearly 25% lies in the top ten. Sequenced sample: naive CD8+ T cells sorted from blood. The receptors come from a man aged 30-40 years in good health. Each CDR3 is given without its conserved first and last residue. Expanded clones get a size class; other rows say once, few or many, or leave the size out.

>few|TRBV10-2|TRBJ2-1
ASSELGLAGVGDYNEQF
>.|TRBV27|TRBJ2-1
ASSLGSGSTNDEQF
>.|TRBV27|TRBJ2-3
ASSIMGGSGTDTQY
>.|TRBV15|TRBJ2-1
ATSRDLTSSVANEQF
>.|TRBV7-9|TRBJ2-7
ASSLDQAEQY
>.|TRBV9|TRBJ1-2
ASSVGTDGYT
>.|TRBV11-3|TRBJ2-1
ASSFCGSKDNEQF
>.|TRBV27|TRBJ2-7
ASSPLVGGPLGNYEQY
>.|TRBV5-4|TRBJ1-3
ATSDRGSGNTIY
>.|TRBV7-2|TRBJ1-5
ASSLAYGNQPQH
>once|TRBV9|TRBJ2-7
ASSAEDQWNSYEQY
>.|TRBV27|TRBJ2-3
ASSIPGTDTQY
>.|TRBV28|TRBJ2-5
ASSFEQGQETQY
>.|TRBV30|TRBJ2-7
AWSKGTVDYEQY
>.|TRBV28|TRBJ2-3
ASSQILSGRAVDTQY
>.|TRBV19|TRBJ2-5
ASSARPGESSETQY
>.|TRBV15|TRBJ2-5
ATSREWGSETQY
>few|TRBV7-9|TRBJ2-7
ASSFPSGAPYEQY
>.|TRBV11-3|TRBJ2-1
ASSLDGDEQF
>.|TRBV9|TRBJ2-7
ASSPSGSSITYEQY
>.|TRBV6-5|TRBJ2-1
ASSYPDPPQF
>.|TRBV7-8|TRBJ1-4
ASSSQRDDATNEKLF
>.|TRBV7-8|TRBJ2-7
ASRGSPYEQY
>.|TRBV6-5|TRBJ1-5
ASKDRAYSNQPQH
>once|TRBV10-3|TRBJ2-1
AISLGRGSSYNEQF
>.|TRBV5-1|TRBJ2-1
ASSSDRGTGHNEQF
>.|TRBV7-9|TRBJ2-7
ASSSDRAHEQY
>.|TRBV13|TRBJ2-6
ASSLMVGGANVLT
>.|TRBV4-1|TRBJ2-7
ASSQDHPSSYEQY
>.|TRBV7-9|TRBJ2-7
ASSLDRTSGRALGQY
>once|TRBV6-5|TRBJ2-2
ASSYSGDGELF
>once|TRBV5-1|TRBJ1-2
ASSLNRGGDGYT
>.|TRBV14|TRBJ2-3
ASSSTKIGTDTQY
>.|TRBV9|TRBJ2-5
ASSPPPGGPWETQY
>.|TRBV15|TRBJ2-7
ATSRVDSPSSYEQY
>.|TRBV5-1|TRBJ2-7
ASSDGASGPYEQY
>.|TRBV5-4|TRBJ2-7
ASRQGEHTEQY
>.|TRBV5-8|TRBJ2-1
ASSLRVGEQF
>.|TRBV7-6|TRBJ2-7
ASSLTGTAGEQY
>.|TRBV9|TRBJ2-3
ASSLASGLATDTQY
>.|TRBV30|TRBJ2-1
AWTILAGGFNEQF
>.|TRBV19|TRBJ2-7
ASSIAGQSSYEQY
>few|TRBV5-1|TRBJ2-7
ASSTGQGAFSYEQY
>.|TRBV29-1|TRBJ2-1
SVEDPTVPRYNEQF
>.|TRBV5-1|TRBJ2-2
ASGVYTGELF
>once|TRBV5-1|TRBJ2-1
ASSLAGPRNEQF
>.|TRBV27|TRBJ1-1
ASSLTEIILTNTETF
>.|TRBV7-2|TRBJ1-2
ASSFDSTWGYT
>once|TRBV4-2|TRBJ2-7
ASSQEGLLAYEQY
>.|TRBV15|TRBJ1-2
ATSRPTDNYGYT
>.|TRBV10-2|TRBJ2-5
ASSEWVEETQY
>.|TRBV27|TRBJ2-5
ASSPVLADQETQY
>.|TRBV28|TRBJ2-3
ASTSYEEDTQY
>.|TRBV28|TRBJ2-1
ASSFLAAYNEQF
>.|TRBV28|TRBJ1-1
ASSLTEGRTEAF
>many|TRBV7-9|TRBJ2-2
ASSSDTGELF
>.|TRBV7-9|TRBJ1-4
ASGNRDSLEKLF
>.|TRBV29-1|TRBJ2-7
SVNHRGSYEQY